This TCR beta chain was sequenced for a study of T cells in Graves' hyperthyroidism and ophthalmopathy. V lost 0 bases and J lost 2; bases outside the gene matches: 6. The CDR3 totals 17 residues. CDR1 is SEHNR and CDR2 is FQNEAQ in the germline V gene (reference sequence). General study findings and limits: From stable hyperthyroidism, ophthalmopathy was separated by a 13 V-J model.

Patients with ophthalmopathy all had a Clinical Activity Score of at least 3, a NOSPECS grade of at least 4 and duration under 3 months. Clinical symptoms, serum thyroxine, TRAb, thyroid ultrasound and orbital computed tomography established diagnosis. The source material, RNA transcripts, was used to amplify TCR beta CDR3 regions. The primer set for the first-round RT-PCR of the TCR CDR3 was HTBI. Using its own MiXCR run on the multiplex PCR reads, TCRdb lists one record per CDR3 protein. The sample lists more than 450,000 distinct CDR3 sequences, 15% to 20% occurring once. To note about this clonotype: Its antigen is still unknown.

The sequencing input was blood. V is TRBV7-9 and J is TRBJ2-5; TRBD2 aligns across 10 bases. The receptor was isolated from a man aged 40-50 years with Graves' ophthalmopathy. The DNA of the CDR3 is TGTGCCAGCAGCTTAGCATACGGACTAGCGGAACAAGAGACCCAGTACTTC. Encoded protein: CASSLAYGLAEQETQYF.